The T cell receptor (beta chain) described here comes from a study of T-cell memory formation after mild COVID-19. TCRdb re-called the 5' RACE reads with MiXCR, one entry per CDR3 protein. The table has about 350,000 distinct CDR3 sequences, roughly 15% seen once; the top ten hold about 20%. The V gene's germline CDR1 is SGHRS and CDR2 YFSETQ. CDR3 length: 14 residues. This clonotype was recorded at least ten times. One end of the junction does not line up with germline, which may come from a read error. The chain employs TRBV5-1 and TRBJ1-3, with D unclear. The clonotype was recovered from a man aged 18 to 29 who had mild COVID-19 (a few samples of this study predate the infection). Cell type and time point are not known. The sequencing sample was made of PBMCs or a T cell subset sorted from them (not recorded which). CDR3 protein: CASSLAGSGNTIYF. The CDR3 coding sequence is TGTGCCAGCAGCTTGGCGGGATCTGGAAACACCATATATTTT.